Shown below are 27 T cell receptor beta chains from a single sample sequenced in a study of cytomegalovirus exposure and HLA in healthy donors. In the PCR, 60 Vbeta and 13 Jbeta primers were used. The method was immunoSEQ multiplex PCR; TCRdb's version includes in-frame clones alone and lacks a portion of them. The sample includes some 94,000 clones, 60% to 80% of them seen just once. Sample: PBMCs. The origin of the receptors is a man in his forties in good health and CMV-seronegative.

V and J are TRBV28 and TRBJ1-3, with 11 bases matching TRBD1. V shed 5 bases and J 4 bases; nucleotides not matched to a gene: 4. CDR3 length: 15 amino acids. CDR1 is MDHEN, CDR2 SYDVKM, per germline. This CDR3 is CASSPWTGGGNTIYF. CDR3 nucleotides: TGTGCCAGCAGTCCATGGACAGGGGGCGGAAACACCATATATTTT. Using reference TRBV28 and TRBJ1-3 for the parts outside the CDR3, the full variable domain is DVKVTQSSRYLVKRTGEKVFLECVQDMDHENMFWYRQDPGLGLRLIYFSYDVKMKEKGDIPEGYSVSREKKERFSLILESASTNQTSMYLCASSPWTGGGNTIYFGEGSWLTVV.

The chain is built from TRBV2 and TRBJ2-1, with D perhaps TRBD2 (6 bases). Germline CDR1 and CDR2: SNHLY and FYNNEI. This CDR3 comprises 14 residues. The V end was cut by 6 bases, the J end by 6 bases, with 15 bases between. In DNA, the CDR3 is TGTGCCAGCAGCGCCGACCTAGCGAGCAATGAGCAGTTCTTC. Translated: CASSADLASNEQFF.

V usage is TRBV5-3 and J usage is TRBJ1-1, with 8 nucleotides matching TRBD1. TRBV5-3 is an ORF; its function is uncertain. The CDR3 contains 15 residues. After removal of 1 base from V and 11 bases from J, the junction contained 13 bases not matched to a gene. The CDR3 DNA reads as TGTGCCAGAAGCTTGACCGGACAGGGTTCCTCTGGGGCTTTCTTT. Translating it yields CARSLTGQGSSGAFF.

The chain combines TRBV14 with TRBJ2-2, with 9 positions matching TRBD1. CDR1 and CDR2 (germline): SGHDN, FVKESK. The CDR3 sequence is 14 residues long. Unmatched junction bases numbered 3, after V lost 4 bases and J lost 6 bases. Here the CDR3 DNA reads TGTGCCAGCAGCCTACGACAGGGGGCCGGGGAGCTGTTTTTT. Its protein product is CASSLRQGAGELFF. Full variable domain (rest looked up from reference TRBV14 and TRBJ2-2): EAGVTQFPSHSVIEKGQTVTLRCDPISGHDNLYWYRRVMGKEIKFLLHFVKESKQDESGMPNNRFLAERTGGTYSTLKVQPAELEDSGVYFCASSLRQGAGELFFGEGSRLTVL.

The chain employs TRBV25-1 and TRBJ2-5, with D possibly being TRBD1 (5 bases). The V end was cut by 5 bases, the J end by 2 bases, with 12 bases between. In germline, CDR1 is MGHDK, CDR2 SYGVNS. The CDR3 covers 14 residues. CDR3 amino acids: CASSRGGMQETQYF. In DNA form, the CDR3 reads TGTGCCAGCAGTAGGGGTGGCATGCAAGAGACCCAGTACTTC. The full variable domain, in which reference TRBV25-1 and TRBJ2-5 provide the parts outside the CDR3, is EADIYQTPRYLVIGTGKKITLECSQTMGHDKMYWYQQDPGMELHLIHYSYGVNSTEKGDLSSESTVSRIRTEHFPLTLESARPSHTSQYLCASSRGGMQETQYFGPGTRLLVL.

The rearrangement uses TRBV10-1 and TRBJ2-2, with a tentative D call TRBD1 (5 bases). CDR3 length: 13 residues. V lost 3 bases, J lost 3 bases, and 5 bases lay in between. Germline V gene data show CDR1 as WNHNN and CDR2 as SYGVQD (reference sequence). The CDR3 protein is CASSDRDTGELFF. CDR3 sequence (DNA): TGCGCCAGCAGTGACAGGGACACCGGGGAGCTGTTTTTT.

This clone was detected once. This sequence joins TRBV2 and TRBJ2-6; D gene unclear. CDR1 and CDR2 from the germline V gene are SNHLY and FYNNEI. The CDR3 spans 17 residues. The V and J ends lost 4 bases and 0 bases respectively, with 13 bases between them. The CDR3 loop is CASSAPPTLSGANVLTF. The DNA of the CDR3 is TGTGCCAGCAGTGCCCCCCCGACACTCTCTGGGGCCAACGTCCTGACTTTC. Supplemented by reference TRBV2 and TRBJ2-6, the full variable domain reads EPEVTQTPSHQVTQMGQEVILRCVPISNHLYFYWYRQILGQKVEFLVSFYNNEISEKSEIFDDQFSVERPDGSNFTLKIRSTKLEDSAMYFCASSAPPTLSGANVLTFGAGSRLTVL.

The chain employs TRBV30 and TRBJ2-2; TRBD2 aligns across 8 bases. The length of the CDR3 is 13 residues. The V gene end was trimmed by 3 bases and the J gene end by 9 bases; junction bases not matched to a gene: 6. Germline V gene data show CDR1 as GTSNPN and CDR2 as SVGIG (reference sequence). CDR3 region: CAWRSGGGRELFF. The CDR3 DNA sequence: TGTGCCTGGAGATCAGGCGGGGGGCGGGAGCTGTTTTTT.

The J gene is TRBJ1-4, the V gene TRBV6-6; unclear D gene. Trimming stripped 5 bases from V and 2 bases from J, with 12 bases between. There are 15 residues in the CDR3. Per germline, CDR1 MNHNY and CDR2 SVGAGI (reference sequence). For the CDR3, the DNA is TGTGCCAGCAGTATGCAGGCGATTACTAATGAAAAACTGTTTTTT. Amino acid sequence: CASSMQAITNEKLFF.

This clone was recorded once. This rearrangement joins TRBV10-3 to TRBJ2-3; 10 nucleotides align to TRBD1. The CDR3 has 15 amino acids. Germline CDR1 and CDR2: ENHRY and SYGVKD. Unmatched junction bases numbered 5, after V lost 6 bases and J lost 2 bases. CDR3 nucleotides: TGTGCCATCAGAGCCGGGACAGGGGCCACAGATACGCAGTATTTT. It yields the protein CAIRAGTGATDTQYF.

The chain joins TRBV28 to TRBJ1-1; 10 nucleotides align to TRBD1. The V gene end was trimmed by 3 bases and the J gene end by 6 bases; junction bases not matched to a gene: 7. The germline gives CDR1 MDHEN, CDR2 SYDVKM. The CDR3 totals 15 residues. CDR3 in DNA: TGTGCCAGCAGTTTGACAGGGGGCGGGATCGCTGAAGCTTTCTTT. Residues: CASSLTGGGIAEAFF.

The V and J genes are TRBV30 and TRBJ2-7; 7 bases align to TRBD2. V was clipped by 0 bases and J by 3 bases; unmatched bases: 5. The germline V gene has CDR1 GTSNPN and CDR2 SVGIG (reference sequence). The CDR3 is 14 amino acids. CDR3 protein: CAWSVGGSIYEQYF. Written as DNA, the CDR3 is TGTGCCTGGAGTGTAGGCGGGAGTATCTACGAGCAGTACTTC.

V usage is TRBV5-4 and J usage is TRBJ1-1; D may be TRBD1 (6 bases). The CDR3 sequence is 15 residues long. Trimming took 4 bases from V and 0 from J, leaving 13 bases between them. Germline V gene sequence: CDR1 SGHNT, CDR2 YYREEE (reference sequence). CDR3 nucleotides: TGTGCCAGCAGCCGCCCCGGGACACTGAACACTGAAGCTTTCTTT. Translating it yields CASSRPGTLNTEAFF.

The chain recombines TRBV19 with TRBJ2-7; TRBD2 is a possible D gene (5 bases). This CDR3 contains 14 residues. The germline gives CDR1 LNHDA, CDR2 SQIVND (reference sequence). V shed 2 bases and J shed 6 bases, with 14 bases lying between them. The CDR3 sequence: CASSISEGSGEQYF. In DNA form, the CDR3 reads TGTGCCAGTAGTATAAGTGAGGGTTCAGGCGAGCAGTACTTC. Variable domain in full (rest from reference TRBV19 and TRBJ2-7): DGGITQSPKYLFRKEGQNVTLSCEQNLNHDAMYWYRQDPGQGLRLIYYSQIVNDFQKGDIAEGYSVSREKKESFPLTVTSAQKNPTAFYLCASSISEGSGEQYFGPGTRLTVT.

The chain has TRBV7-2 and TRBJ2-1, with D maybe TRBD1 (6 bases). CDR1 and CDR2 from the germline V gene are SGHTA and FQGNSA. Trimming left V 2 bases short and J 5 bases short, with 13 bases between. This CDR3 has 15 residues. The CDR3 reads CASSLRGTKNNEQFF. The CDR3 region has the DNA TGTGCCAGCAGCTTAAGGGGGACAAAGAACAATGAGCAGTTCTTC.

This chain uses TRBV2 with TRBJ2-2; D might be TRBD1 (5 bases). The CDR3 sequence is 13 residues long. CDR1 and CDR2 (germline): SNHLY, FYNNEI. With 5 bases removed from V and 6 bases from J, the gap between germline ends came to 10 bases. For the CDR3, the DNA is TGTGCCAGCAGTCAGGGCCCCCCCGGGGAGCTGTTTTTT. Encoded protein: CASSQGPPGELFF.

The chain joins TRBV7-8 to TRBJ2-1, with a tentative D call TRBD2 (5 bases). This CDR3 is 17 amino acids long. CDR1 and CDR2 (germline): SGHVS, FQNEAQ. The V end was cut by 5 bases, the J end by 0 bases, with 17 bases between. CDR3 nucleotides: TGTGCCAGCAGCACGCACCTTAGAGGGAGCTCCTACAATGAGCAGTTCTTC. Translating gives CASSTHLRGSSYNEQFF.

The chain joins TRBV29-1 to TRBJ2-7, with 12 nucleotides matching TRBD1. This CDR3 spans 13 amino acids. V lost 1 base, J lost 6 bases, and 1 base stayed unmatched. Germline V lookup: CDR1 SQVTM, CDR2 ANQGSEA. The CDR3 protein is CSVEGDRGPEQYF. The DNA of the CDR3 is TGCAGCGTTGAAGGGGACAGGGGGCCCGAGCAGTACTTC.

This clone has more than one count but fewer than ten. The rearrangement joins TRBV5-6 to TRBJ1-1, with TRBD1 matching 9 bases. The CDR3 runs to 15 residues. V shed 4 bases, J shed 3 bases, and the junction held 7 bases outside the gene matches. Germline lookup yields CDR1 SGHDT and CDR2 YYEEEE. This CDR3 is CASSLTGGRDTEAFF. In DNA, the CDR3 is TGTGCCAGCAGCCTTACAGGGGGCCGGGACACTGAAGCTTTCTTT.

The CDR3 sequence is CASRGPRSNSPLHF. The CDR3 DNA reads TGTGCCAGCCGAGGGCCGCGGAGTAATTCACCCCTCCACTTT. The gene calls are TRBV27 and TRBJ1-6; D not resolved. Germline CDR1 and CDR2: MNHEY and SMNVEV (reference sequence). This CDR3 is built from 14 residues. V was shortened by 8 bases and J by 6 bases, with 14 bases between the two germline ends.

The chain employs TRBV6-5 and TRBJ2-4; D is uncertain. This CDR3 has 14 residues. V was shortened by 5 bases and J by 0 bases, with 8 bases between the two germline ends. The germline gives CDR1 MNHEY, CDR2 SVGAGI. CDR3 nucleotides: TGTGCCAGCAGTCTTTCTTTAGCCAAAAACATTCAGTACTTC. Its protein is CASSLSLAKNIQYF.

The chain employs TRBV4-1 and TRBJ1-6; D uncertain. In germline, CDR1 is MGHRA, CDR2 YSYEKL. Trimming pared 4 bases from V and 9 bases from J, leaving 16 bases between. The CDR3 runs to 15 residues. CDR3 in DNA: TGCGCCAGCAGCCCCGGTACCGAGGTCCCTTCACCCCTCCACTTT. Protein sequence: CASSPGTEVPSPLHF.

The chain has TRBV2 and TRBJ2-5; weak D call: TRBD2 (7 bases). The germline V gene has CDR1 SNHLY and CDR2 FYNNEI. V was clipped by 8 bases and J by 5 bases, with 12 bases between them. The CDR3 has 12 amino acids. CDR3 nucleotide sequence: TGTGCCAGCGTGGGGAGGGGGGAGACCCAGTACTTC. Translating gives CASVGRGETQYF.

The J gene is TRBJ2-1, the V gene TRBV6-5, with TRBD1 as a possible D gene (5 bases). Germline values: CDR1 MNHEY, CDR2 SVGAGI. V lost 5 bases, J lost 8 bases, and 19 bases lay in between. There are 15 residues in the CDR3. The CDR3 here is CASSRVGVLLDEQFF. The CDR3 region has the DNA TGTGCCAGCAGTCGGGTAGGGGTTCTTCTTGATGAGCAGTTCTTC.

The DNA for the CDR3 is TGTGCCAGCAAAAATTGGGGGGTCTATGGCTACACCTTC. This sequence encodes CASKNWGVYGYTF. The chain couples TRBV6-1 to TRBJ1-2; a possible D gene is TRBD1 (5 bases). CDR3 length: 13 amino acids. V was shortened by 7 bases and J by 4 bases, with 13 bases between the two germline ends. In germline, CDR1 is MNHNS, CDR2 SASEGT.

CDR3 residues: CASSERGGGNSPLHF. In nucleotides, the CDR3 is TGTGCCAGCAGTGAAAGGGGGGGCGGTAATTCACCCCTCCACTTT. The chain combines TRBV25-1 with TRBJ1-6; the D gene is possibly TRBD1 (6 bases). The CDR3 length is 15 residues. Trimming cost V 2 bases and J 6 bases, with 11 bases left between them. Germline V gene sequence: CDR1 MGHDK, CDR2 SYGVNS.

This rearrangement joins TRBV28 to TRBJ2-2, with 7 bases aligning to TRBD1. Per the germline V gene, CDR1 is MDHEN and CDR2 is SYDVKM. This CDR3 comprises 14 residues. J was trimmed by 4 bases and V by 6 bases; bases with no gene match: 5. CDR3 sequence (DNA): TGTGCCAGCAGGGCAGGGGGATCCACCGGGGAGCTGTTTTTT. Amino acids: CASRAGGSTGELFF.